A single sample gave rise to the 21 T cell receptor beta chains below, sequenced in a study of PD-1 blockade in classical Hodgkin lymphoma. TCRdb's table, derived via immunoSEQ multiplex PCR, lists solely in-frame clones and lacks some. The repertoire holds more than 15,000 clones, with roughly 90% as singletons. Time point in this sample: newly diagnosed, previously untreated cHL patient sample. Negative selection with magnetic separation was used to purify CD4+ T cells from thawed PBMCs. The sample comprised CD4+ T cells from blood. All receptors derive from a human donor with classical Hodgkin lymphoma.

The chain carries TRBV6-5 and TRBJ2-7; a weak D match, TRBD2 (6 bases). V was trimmed by 7 bases and J by 3 bases, leaving 13 bases between them. The CDR3 covers 13 residues. Germline V CDR1 and CDR2: MNHEY, SVGAGI. CDR3 coding DNA: TGTGCCAGCAAACCGGGACTTCACTACGAGCAGTACTTC. Protein: CASKPGLHYEQYF.

This chain links TRBV10-3 with TRBJ2-1, with TRBD2 matching 7 bases. The CDR3 length is 15 residues. Per germline, CDR1 ENHRY and CDR2 SYGVKD. Trimming took 4 bases from V and 7 from J; bases not matched to a gene: 10. As DNA, the CDR3 is TGTGCCATCAGTGGGGGGGACTACGCCCGGAATGAGCAGTTCTTC. This codes for CAISGGDYARNEQFF.

This clone was detected only a few times. The chain employs TRBV6-1 and TRBJ1-2; TRBD1 aligns across 8 bases. The CDR3 spans 13 residues. Germline V gene sequence: CDR1 MNHNS, CDR2 SASEGT. J was trimmed by 4 bases and V by 4 bases; bases with no gene match: 2. The CDR3 is CASSATGGYGYTF. CDR3 sequence (DNA): TGTGCCAGCAGTGCAACAGGGGGCTATGGCTACACCTTC.

The rearrangement uses TRBV5-1 and TRBJ2-7; unclear D gene. Germline V gives CDR1 SGHRS, CDR2 YFSETQ. V gave up 1 base and J gave up 6 bases, with 11 bases separating them. The CDR3 consists of 13 residues. Here the CDR3 reads CASSLIPSREQYF. The CDR3 nucleotides read TGCGCCAGCAGCTTGATCCCGAGTCGCGAGCAGTACTTC.

The chain is built from TRBV30 and TRBJ1-5; possibly TRBD1 for D (6 bases). Germline CDR1 reads GTSNPN; CDR2 reads SVGIG (reference sequence). This CDR3 has 15 residues. V lost 0 bases and J lost 4, with 13 bases in between. The CDR3 nucleotides read TGTGCCTGGAGTGTTAGGGGGTCCCTTAATCAGCCCCAGCATTTT. Translating gives CAWSVRGSLNQPQHF.

This clone occurred once. The genes are TRBV10-1 and TRBJ2-1; 9 positions agree with TRBD2. The V gene end was trimmed by 2 bases and the J gene end by 15 bases; junction bases not matched to a gene: 5. Germline V gene lookup returns CDR1 WNHNN and CDR2 SYGVQD (reference sequence). The CDR3 has 12 amino acids. The DNA for the CDR3 is TGCGCCAGCAGTGAGACCGGACTAGCGCCGTTCTTC. Amino acid sequence: CASSETGLAPFF.

This sequence joins TRBV5-1 and TRBJ2-7; the match to TRBD1 covers 8 bases. Germline values: CDR1 SGHRS, CDR2 YFSETQ. The CDR3 sequence is 14 residues long. V shed 4 bases, J shed 4 bases, and the junction held 7 bases outside the gene matches. In nucleotides, the CDR3 is TGCGCCAGCAGCACAGGGCAGGGGGCTTACGAGCAGTACTTC. The encoded protein is CASSTGQGAYEQYF.

V gene TRBV7-9 combines with J gene TRBJ2-1; no clear D gene. Per germline, CDR1 SEHNR and CDR2 FQNEAQ (reference sequence). The CDR3 is 15 amino acids. Trimming left V 5 bases short and J 3 bases short, with 14 bases between. The CDR3 loop is CASSLGRTFYNEQFF. The CDR3 DNA reads TGTGCCAGCAGCCTCGGACGGACCTTCTACAATGAGCAGTTCTTC. Using reference TRBV7-9 and TRBJ2-1 for the parts outside the CDR3, the full variable domain is DTGVSQNPRHKITKRGQNVTFRCDPISEHNRLYWYRQTLGQGPEFLTYFQNEAQLEKSRLLSDRFSAERPKGSFSTLEIQRTEQGDSAMYLCASSLGRTFYNEQFFGPGTRLTVL.

For the CDR3, the DNA is TGTGCCAGCAGTGAAAACTTTAGCAATCAGCCCCAGCATTTT. Its translation: CASSENFSNQPQHF. The chain couples TRBV6-1 to TRBJ1-5, with D hard to call. The CDR3 loop spans 14 amino acids. Deletions cut 2 bases from V and 0 bases from J, with 5 bases between. Germline-derived CDR1 and CDR2 are MNHNS and SASEGT.

This clone appeared once. This chain links TRBV9 with TRBJ2-2; 7 nucleotides match TRBD2. The CDR3 sequence is 14 residues long. Losses at the gene ends were 4 bases for V and 6 bases for J; bases not matched to a gene: 6. The germline V gene encodes CDR1 SGDLS and CDR2 YYNGEE. The CDR3 nucleotides read TGTGCCAGCAGCTCGAGCGGGGTCCCCGGGGAGCTGTTTTTT. This gives the protein CASSSSGVPGELFF. The variable domain in full, completed from reference TRBV9 and TRBJ2-2, reads DSGVTQTPKHLITATGQRVTLRCSPRSGDLSVYWYQQSLDQGLQFLIQYYNGEERAKGNILERFSAQQFPDLHSELNLSSLELGDSALYFCASSSSGVPGELFFGEGSRLTVL.

The CDR3 DNA sequence: TGTGCCAGCAGCTTCCCAAAACAGGGGTACAATGAGCAGTTCTTC. It specifies CASSFPKQGYNEQFF. The genes are TRBV5-4 and TRBJ2-1; 7 bases are shared with TRBD1. The CDR3 has 15 amino acids. Trimming at V came to 2 bases and at J to 4 bases, leaving 6 bases not matched to a gene. In germline, CDR1 is SGHNT, CDR2 YYREEE (reference sequence).

The J gene is TRBJ2-7, the V gene TRBV2; D unresolved. The V gene lost 6 bases and the J gene lost 10 bases, with 19 bases spanning the gap. CDR3 length: 13 amino acids. CDR1 is SNHLY, CDR2 FYNNEI, per germline. The CDR3 DNA follows: TGTGCCAGCAGCGCGACGTTAGATGGGTCCCAGTACTTC. Translating it yields CASSATLDGSQYF.

V is TRBV2 and J is TRBJ1-1; D remains ambiguous. Germline CDR1 SNHLY, CDR2 FYNNEI. The CDR3 is 14 amino acids. V dropped 4 bases and J dropped 0 bases, with 9 bases sitting between them. CDR3 nucleotides: TGTGCCAGCAGTGGACTTGGGTTGAACACTGAAGCTTTCTTT. It yields the protein CASSGLGLNTEAFF.

This sequence joins TRBV7-8 and TRBJ1-4; TRBD1 agrees at 9 bases. This CDR3 has 17 residues. From germline, CDR1 is SGHVS and CDR2 FQNEAQ. With V trimmed by 4 bases and J by 0 bases, 6 bases remained unmatched. CDR3 in amino acids: CASSSSGTGPTNEKLFF. In nucleotides, the CDR3 is TGTGCCAGCAGCTCCTCCGGGACAGGGCCAACTAATGAAAAACTGTTTTTT.

The gene calls are TRBV5-1 and TRBJ2-5, with no clear D. This CDR3 is built from 14 residues. Germline CDR1 and CDR2: SGHRS and YFSETQ. Trimming took 0 bases from V and 0 from J, leaving 6 bases between them. CDR3 DNA: TGCGCCAGCAGCTTGGCAGGTGACCAAGAGACCCAGTACTTC. Amino acid sequence: CASSLAGDQETQYF.

V gene TRBV6-1 combines with J gene TRBJ1-5; 7 nucleotides line up with TRBD1. V shed 2 bases, J shed 6 bases, and the junction held 7 bases outside the gene matches. This CDR3 is 15 amino acids long. CDR1 MNHNS and CDR2 SASEGT come from the germline V gene. The CDR3 reads CASSEPTGSGQPQHF. CDR3 coding DNA: TGTGCCAGCAGTGAACCGACAGGGTCGGGTCAGCCCCAGCATTTT.

The chain uses TRBV25-1 and TRBJ2-7, with D possibly being TRBD1 or TRBD2 (5 bases each). Germline V lookup: CDR1 MGHDK, CDR2 SYGVNS. Between the trimmed V and J ends, which lost 4 bases and 7 bases, there was a span of 17 bases. The CDR3 consists of 14 residues. The CDR3: CASSVGRVSGEQYF. In nucleotides, the CDR3 is TGTGCCAGCAGTGTAGGCAGGGTTTCGGGGGAGCAGTACTTC.

The genes are TRBV11-2 and TRBJ1-1; D ambiguous. This CDR3 is 13 amino acids long. In germline, CDR1 is SGHAT, CDR2 FQNNGV. Trimming removed 0 bases from V and 8 bases from J, with 10 bases in between. Written as DNA, the CDR3 is TGTGCCAGCAGCTTAGAGAGTTGGGGAGAAGCTTTCTTT. Its protein product is CASSLESWGEAFF.

CDR3 region: CAWSLDRRRIIGTEAFF. The CDR3 DNA follows: TGTGCCTGGAGTTTGGACAGGCGTCGGATAATTGGGACTGAAGCTTTCTTT. The chain joins TRBV30 to TRBJ1-1; 7 nucleotides line up with TRBD1. CDR3 length: 17 amino acids. The germline V gene has CDR1 GTSNPN and CDR2 SVGIG (reference sequence). V trimming: 2 bases; J trimming: 5 bases; junction bases outside the gene matches: 17.

The chain uses TRBV5-4 and TRBJ2-3; 7 nucleotides line up with TRBD1. Germline loops: CDR1 SGHNT, CDR2 YYREEE (reference sequence). This CDR3 contains 15 residues. V lost 5 bases, J lost 4 bases, and 10 bases stayed unmatched. CDR3 amino acids: CASRVTGVSSDTQYF. The CDR3 region has the DNA TGTGCCAGCAGGGTTACAGGGGTTTCATCAGATACGCAGTATTTT. Combining the CDR3 with reference TRBV5-4 and TRBJ2-3 gives the whole variable domain ETGVTQSPTHLIKTRGQQVTLRCSSQSGHNTVSWYQQALGQGPQFIFQYYREEENGRGNFPPRFSGLQFPNYSSELNVNALELDDSALYLCASRVTGVSSDTQYFGPGTRLTVL.

V is TRBV2 and J is TRBJ1-1, with no clear D. V was cut by 6 bases and J by 3 bases, with 5 bases left in between. This CDR3 contains 11 residues. Germline CDR1 SNHLY, CDR2 FYNNEI. DNA for the CDR3: TGTGCCAGCAGCTACCACACTGAAGCTTTCTTT. Its translation: CASSYHTEAFF.